These 29 T cell receptor beta chains share one sample of origin, sequenced in a study of OX40 agonist ivuxolimab in advanced cancers. Some clones are missing from TCRdb's copy, which holds only in-frame ones; the method was immunoSEQ multiplex PCR. Here the sample spans approximately 58,000 clones, 88% being singletons. Sequencing was performed on CD4+ or CD8+ T cells sorted from blood, taken in a trial of the OX40 agonist ivuxolimab. Every receptor here comes from an adult with an advanced solid tumor such as melanoma, head and neck, liver or kidney cancer.

V and J are TRBV28 and TRBJ2-7, with 7 bases fitting TRBD1. Germline lookup yields CDR1 MDHEN and CDR2 SYDVKM. The CDR3 consists of 14 residues. Germline trimming cut 8 bases from V and 2 bases from J; bases unmatched to any gene: 9. CDR3 amino acids: CASGHRDSPYEQYF. Here the CDR3 DNA reads TGTGCCAGCGGCCACCGGGACAGCCCCTACGAGCAGTACTTC.

The V call is TRBV29-1, the J call TRBJ2-1; 7 nucleotides line up with TRBD2. This CDR3 has 14 residues. Germline V gene lookup returns CDR1 SQVTM and CDR2 ANQGSEA. V shed 5 bases and J 2 bases; nucleotides not matched to a gene: 6. CDR3 in amino acids: CSVTSVLAYNEQFF. The CDR3 DNA reads TGCAGCGTTACTAGCGTCCTCGCCTACAATGAGCAGTTCTTC.

V gene TRBV6-5 combines with J gene TRBJ2-7; the D gene is possibly TRBD1 (5 bases). The CDR3 contains 14 residues. CDR1 MNHEY and CDR2 SVGAGI come from the germline V gene. V gave up 5 bases and J gave up 7 bases, with 18 bases separating them. The CDR3 protein is CASSTRRDLVEQYF. The CDR3 DNA sequence: TGTGCCAGCAGTACCCGCAGGGATTTGGTTGAGCAGTACTTC.

The chain carries TRBV2 and TRBJ2-5, with D uncertain. CDR1 and CDR2 (germline): SNHLY, FYNNEI. V lost 8 bases and J lost 1, with 11 bases in between. There are 13 residues in the CDR3. CDR3 in DNA: TGTGCCAGCCAATCGCCCAGCCAAGAGACCCAGTACTTC. It encodes CASQSPSQETQYF.

This chain connects TRBV10-2 to TRBJ1-1, with D tentatively TRBD1 (5 bases). CDR1 WSHSY and CDR2 SAAADI come from the germline V gene. The CDR3 has 14 amino acids. V lost 2 bases to trimming and J lost 2 bases, with 9 bases between them. This chain's CDR3 is CASSERGGNTEAFF. CDR3 coding DNA: TGCGCCAGCAGTGAGAGGGGAGGAAACACTGAAGCTTTCTTT.

The V gene is TRBV5-6, the J gene TRBJ2-1; D remains ambiguous. V was pared by 2 bases and J by 0 bases, with 9 bases between. Germline V lookup: CDR1 SGHDT, CDR2 YYEEEE. The CDR3 is made up of 15 amino acids. The CDR3 DNA reads TGTGCCAGCAGCTTAGGCAGGAGCTCCTACAATGAGCAGTTCTTC. Protein: CASSLGRSSYNEQFF.

The rearrangement uses TRBV7-3 and TRBJ2-2, with D tentatively TRBD2 (5 bases). V was pared by 2 bases and J by 7 bases, with 11 bases between. Germline CDR1 is SGHTA and CDR2 is FQGTGA. This CDR3 has 14 amino acids. Written as DNA, the CDR3 is TGTGCCAGCAGCTTACGAGGGAGAGGCGGGGAGCTGTTTTTT. Its protein is CASSLRGRGGELFF.

CDR3 sequence reads: CASSHRRDSYYNEQFF. The CDR3 nucleotides read TGTGCCAGCAGCCACCGCCGGGACTCTTATTACAATGAGCAGTTCTTC. The genes are TRBV11-3 and TRBJ2-1; a weak D match, TRBD2 (6 bases). CDR3 length: 16 residues. Between the trimmed V and J ends, which lost 5 bases and 4 bases, there was a span of 18 bases. Germline-derived CDR1 and CDR2 are SGHNT and YENEEA.

V and J are TRBV5-6 and TRBJ1-1, with D maybe TRBD1 (5 bases). Trimming left V 4 bases short and J 7 bases short, with 11 bases between. Germline CDR1 SGHDT, CDR2 YYEEEE. CDR3 length: 12 residues. CDR3 DNA: TGTGCCAGCAGCACCACGACAGTTGAAGCTTTCTTT. It specifies CASSTTTVEAFF.

The chain employs TRBV6-5 and TRBJ2-7; 8 bases are shared with TRBD1. Germline V gene data show CDR1 as MNHEY and CDR2 as SVGAGI. V shed 4 bases, J shed 1 base, and the junction held 9 bases outside the gene matches. CDR3 length: 16 amino acids. For the CDR3, the DNA is TGTGCCAGCAGTTCGGGGGCCAGGGGGCTTTCCTACGAGCAGTACTTC. This encodes CASSSGARGLSYEQYF.

The genes are TRBV9 and TRBJ1-6; 7 positions agree with TRBD1. V lost 3 bases, J lost 6 bases, and 15 bases stayed unmatched. The CDR3 has 18 amino acids. Germline CDR1 and CDR2: SGDLS and YYNGEE. The CDR3 loop reads CASSARDSSTLFNSPLHF. The CDR3 coding sequence is TGTGCCAGCAGCGCCCGGGACAGCTCGACATTATTTAATTCACCCCTCCACTTT.

This clone came up a few times. The chain couples TRBV7-2 to TRBJ2-3; no clear D gene. CDR1 and CDR2 (germline): SGHTA, FQGNSA. The CDR3 spans 13 residues. V was clipped by 5 bases and J by 3 bases, with 9 bases between them. The CDR3 protein is CASSLLGTDTQYF. CDR3 coding DNA: TGTGCCAGCAGCCTCCTCGGGACAGATACGCAGTATTTT. Drawing the rest from reference TRBV7-2 and TRBJ2-3, the complete variable domain is GAGVSQSPSNKVTEKGKDVELRCDPISGHTALYWYRQSLGQGLEFLIYFQGNSAPDKSGLPSDRFSAERTGGSVSTLTIQRTQQEDSAVYLCASSLLGTDTQYFGPGTRLTVL.

The chain joins TRBV4-2 to TRBJ2-5; D is unresolved. Trimming cost V 1 base and J 2 bases, with 5 bases left between them. The germline CDR1 and CDR2 sequences are LGHNA and YNFKEQ. The CDR3 totals 13 residues. The CDR3 loop is CASSQGRQETQYF. The CDR3 nucleotides read TGTGCCAGCAGCCAAGGCAGACAAGAGACCCAGTACTTC.

This clone was recorded once. The chain joins TRBV7-9 to TRBJ2-3, with D possibly TRBD2 on 6 matching bases. V was cut by 5 bases and J by 2 bases, with 20 bases left in between. The CDR3 runs to 17 residues. In germline, CDR1 is SEHNR, CDR2 FQNEAQ (reference sequence). The CDR3 nucleotides are TGTGCCAGCAGCCCTTTATTACGCGGGAAGAACACAGATACGCAGTATTTT. Protein: CASSPLLRGKNTDTQYF.

CDR3 region: CASSESKGPRNGYTF. CDR3 in DNA: TGCGCCAGCAGTGAGTCGAAGGGCCCGCGGAATGGCTACACCTTC. The gene calls are TRBV10-1 and TRBJ1-2; D gene uncertain. With 0 bases removed from V and 6 bases from J, the gap between germline ends came to 14 bases. The germline V gene has CDR1 WNHNN and CDR2 SYGVQD (reference sequence). This CDR3 comprises 15 residues.

This clone was seen a single time. The chain uses TRBV12-2 and TRBJ1-5. TRBV12-2 is described as a pseudogene. The CDR3 contains 16 residues. DNA of the CDR3: TGTGCAAGTCGCTTGGGACGGGTGAAGTGGTCTCAGCCCCAGCATTTT. Its translation: CASRLGRVKWSQPQHF.

The J gene is TRBJ2-7, the V gene TRBV7-9; D ambiguous. Germline V CDR1 and CDR2: SEHNR, FQNEAQ (reference sequence). CDR3 length: 15 residues. The V end was cut by 1 base, the J end by 4 bases, with 14 bases between. CDR3: CASSLDAARAYEQYF. CDR3 DNA: TGTGCCAGCAGCTTAGATGCGGCCAGAGCGTACGAGCAGTACTTC.

V is TRBV28 and J is TRBJ1-2, with 8 nucleotides matching TRBD1. The V gene end was trimmed by 5 bases and the J gene end by 4 bases; junction bases not matched to a gene: 6. The CDR3 covers 14 residues. Germline lookup yields CDR1 MDHEN and CDR2 SYDVKM. CDR3 loop: CASSRTGLAYGYTF. The CDR3 DNA reads TGTGCCAGCAGTAGGACAGGGTTGGCCTATGGCTACACCTTC.

The count of this clone is one. V and J are TRBV29-1 and TRBJ2-5; D unresolved. The CDR3 spans 13 residues. Trimming took 8 bases from V and 2 from J, leaving 15 bases between them. Germline V gene lookup returns CDR1 SQVTM and CDR2 ANQGSEA. DNA for the CDR3: TGCAGCACGAACACAGCCGGGCAAGAGACCCAGTACTTC. This codes for CSTNTAGQETQYF. Based on the CDR3 plus reference TRBV29-1 and TRBJ2-5, the full variable domain is SAVISQKPSRDICQRGTSLTIQCQVDSQVTMMFWYRQQPGQSLTLIATANQGSEATYESGFVIDKFPISRPNLTFSTLTVSNMSPEDSSIYLCSTNTAGQETQYFGPGTRLLVL.

The chain combines TRBV7-9 with TRBJ1-1; no clear D gene. CDR1 and CDR2 from the germline V gene are SEHNR and FQNEAQ (reference sequence). CDR3 length equals 10 residues. The ends were cut back, 3 bases at V and 7 bases at J, with 3 bases in the middle. The CDR3 sequence is CASSFSEAFF. The CDR3 nucleotides read TGTGCCAGCAGCTTCAGTGAAGCTTTCTTT. Complete variable domain (other parts from reference TRBV7-9 and TRBJ1-1): DTGVSQNPRHKITKRGQNVTFRCDPISEHNRLYWYRQTLGQGPEFLTYFQNEAQLEKSRLLSDRFSAERPKGSFSTLEIQRTEQGDSAMYLCASSFSEAFFGQGTRLTVV.

V gene TRBV5-1 combines with J gene TRBJ2-7; 8 bases align to TRBD1. Germline-derived CDR1 and CDR2 are SGHRS and YFSETQ. The CDR3 length is 14 residues. After removal of 3 bases from V and 1 base from J, the junction contained 3 bases not matched to a gene. The CDR3 loop is CASSSTGGSYEQYF. CDR3 DNA sequence: TGCGCCAGCAGCTCCACAGGGGGATCCTACGAGCAGTACTTC.

The chain couples TRBV4-2 to TRBJ2-1; 9 nucleotides agree with TRBD1. The CDR3 is 15 amino acids. Germline values: CDR1 LGHNA, CDR2 YNFKEQ. With 3 bases clipped from V and 7 bases from J, the junction kept 7 bases outside the gene matches. CDR3 bases: TGTGCCAGCAGCCATTTACAGGGGGCGTCTAATGAGCAGTTCTTC. As protein: CASSHLQGASNEQFF.

V and J are TRBV7-3 and TRBJ2-3; D is unclear. CDR3 length equals 15 residues. V was pared by 0 bases and J by 3 bases, with 10 bases between. From germline, CDR1 is SGHTA and CDR2 FQGTGA. The CDR3 nucleotides are TGTGCCAGCAGCTTAACGCTTGGACCGACAGATACGCAGTATTTT. It is translated as CASSLTLGPTDTQYF.

The V call is TRBV5-6, the J call TRBJ2-7; 8 positions agree with TRBD2. The CDR3 is made up of 15 amino acids. The germline CDR1 and CDR2 sequences are SGHDT and YYEEEE. V gave up 1 base and J gave up 8 bases; unmatched junction bases: 11. The CDR3 DNA sequence: TGTGCCAGCAGCTTGACGGGAGGGCCGAGTTCCCAGCAGTACTTC. Its protein product is CASSLTGGPSSQQYF. Variable domain in full (rest from reference TRBV5-6 and TRBJ2-7): DAGVTQSPTHLIKTRGQQVTLRCSPKSGHDTVSWYQQALGQGPQFIFQYYEEEERQRGNFPDRFSGHQFPNYSSELNVNALLLGDSALYLCASSLTGGPSSQQYFGPGTRLTVT.

This rearrangement joins TRBV28 to TRBJ2-7, with 9 bases matching TRBD1. Germline V gives CDR1 MDHEN, CDR2 SYDVKM. The J segment lost 0 bases and the V segment lost 2 bases, leaving 5 bases of the junction unmatched. The length of the CDR3 is 16 residues. The CDR3 sequence is CASSLIGQGFSYEQYF. As DNA, the CDR3 is TGTGCCAGCAGTTTAATCGGACAGGGGTTCTCCTACGAGCAGTACTTC.

This chain connects TRBV5-1 to TRBJ2-1; the D gene could be TRBD1 or TRBD2 (6 bases each). Trimming pared 6 bases from V and 3 bases from J, leaving 16 bases between. CDR3 length: 15 amino acids. Germline CDR1 and CDR2: SGHRS and YFSETQ. This CDR3 is CASTPAGGNYNEQFF. The CDR3 DNA sequence: TGCGCCAGCACCCCCGCCGGGGGCAACTACAATGAGCAGTTCTTC.

The CDR3 protein is CAWNPATRTNNEQFF. The DNA of the CDR3 is TGTGCCTGGAACCCGGCAACTCGAACCAACAATGAGCAGTTCTTC. J is TRBJ2-1 and V is TRBV30, with D uncertain. The CDR3 covers 15 residues. Germline values: CDR1 GTSNPN, CDR2 SVGIG (reference sequence). Trimming took off 4 bases at V and 5 bases at J, with 18 bases between the two ends.

The rearrangement links TRBV6-1 to TRBJ2-7; TRBD2 matches at 12 bases. Looked up from germline, CDR1 is MNHNS and CDR2 is SASEGT. The CDR3 runs to 15 residues. Unmatched junction bases numbered 8, after V lost 5 bases and J lost 6 bases. The CDR3 sequence is CASSLRLAGEGEQYF. CDR3 DNA: TGTGCCAGCAGTCTACGACTAGCGGGAGAGGGCGAGCAGTACTTC.

The chain couples TRBV7-6 to TRBJ2-7; a possible D gene is TRBD2 (5 bases). The V and J ends lost 4 bases and 4 bases respectively, with 14 bases between them. From germline, CDR1 is SGHVS and CDR2 FNYEAQ. The CDR3 is made up of 14 amino acids. The CDR3 DNA sequence: TGTGCCAGCAGCTCGGGAAACCGCGGTTACGAGCAGTACTTC. Translation: CASSSGNRGYEQYF. Using reference TRBV7-6 and TRBJ2-7 for the parts outside the CDR3, the full variable domain is GAGVSQSPRYKVTKRGQDVALRCDPISGHVSLYWYRQALGQGPEFLTYFNYEAQQDKSGLPNDRFSAERPEGSISTLTIQRTEQRDSAMYRCASSSGNRGYEQYFGPGTRLTVT.